One and the same sample provided the 2 T cell receptor beta chains below, sequenced in a study of CD8+ T cells in alopecia areata. Extracted RNA was reverse transcribed into cDNA, the sequencing template. The data were produced by immunoSEQ multiplex PCR, yet TCRdb's version contains in-frame clones alone and is incomplete. Counted here are 80,000 to 100,000 clones, about 40% occurring once; the ten biggest clones make up 1% to 1.5%. Sequencing was carried out using CD4+ T cells sorted from blood. These receptors originate from a human donor with alopecia areata.

This clone was observed a handful of times. The genes are TRBV5-1 and TRBJ2-3; tentatively, D is TRBD2 (6 bases). CDR3 length: 11 residues. Germline CDR1 reads SGHRS; CDR2 reads YFSETQ. Trimming pared 4 bases from V and 9 bases from J, leaving 9 bases between. In DNA form, the CDR3 reads TGCGCCAGCAGCGCCGCGGGGACGCAGTATTTT. Translating gives CASSAAGTQYF.

The chain combines TRBV7-2 with TRBJ2-7; tentative D call: TRBD2 (5 bases). With 3 bases removed from V and 6 bases from J, the gap between germline ends came to 15 bases. Germline CDR1 reads SGHTA; CDR2 reads FQGNSA. The CDR3 length is 14 residues. CDR3 region: CASSFREIGVEQYF. The CDR3 nucleotides read TGTGCCAGCAGCTTTCGGGAAATCGGGGTCGAGCAGTACTTC.